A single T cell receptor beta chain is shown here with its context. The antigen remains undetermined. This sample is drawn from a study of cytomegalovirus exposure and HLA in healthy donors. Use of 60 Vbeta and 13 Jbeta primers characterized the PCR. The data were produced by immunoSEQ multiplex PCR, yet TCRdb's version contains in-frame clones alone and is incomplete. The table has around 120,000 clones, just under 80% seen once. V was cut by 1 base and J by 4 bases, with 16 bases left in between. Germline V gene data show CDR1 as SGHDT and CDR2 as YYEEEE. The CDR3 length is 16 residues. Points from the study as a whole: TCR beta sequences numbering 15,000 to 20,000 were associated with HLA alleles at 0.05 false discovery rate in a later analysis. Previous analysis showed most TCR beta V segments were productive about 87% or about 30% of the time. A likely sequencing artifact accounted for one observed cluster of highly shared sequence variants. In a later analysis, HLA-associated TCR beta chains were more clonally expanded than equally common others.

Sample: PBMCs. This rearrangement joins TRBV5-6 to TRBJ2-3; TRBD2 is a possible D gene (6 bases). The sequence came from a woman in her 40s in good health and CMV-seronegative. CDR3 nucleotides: TGTGCCAGCAGCTTGTCGGGAGACGGAGTTGCAGATACGCAGTATTTT. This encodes CASSLSGDGVADTQYF. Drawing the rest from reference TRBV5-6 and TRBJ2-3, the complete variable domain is DAGVTQSPTHLIKTRGQQVTLRCSPKSGHDTVSWYQQALGQGPQFIFQYYEEEERQRGNFPDRFSGHQFPNYSSELNVNALLLGDSALYLCASSLSGDGVADTQYFGPGTRLTVL.